What follows describes a single T cell receptor beta chain. The data were taken from a study of blood T cell repertoires in COVID-19. As for the study in general: Both acute and convalescent COVID-19 samples were obtained from the United States, Italy and Spain.

V was pared by 3 bases and J by 1 base, with 9 bases between. The CDR3 runs 14 residues. Germline loops: CDR1 KGHSH, CDR2 LQKENI. Original methodology: Estimation of nucleated cell counts relied on the amplification of reference gene primers. The data were produced by immunoSEQ multiplex PCR, yet TCRdb's version contains in-frame clones alone and is incomplete. The V and J calls and the clone size are those of that table, but D and trimming were determined from the DNA. The sample includes roughly 200,000 clones, roughly 78% of them seen just once. Sequenced: peripheral blood. The chain uses TRBV18 and TRBJ1-1; maybe TRBD1 (5 bases). The clonotype comes from an elderly woman with active or convalescent COVID-19. The CDR3 region is CASSPVQANTEAFF. DNA for the CDR3: TGTGCCAGCTCACCCGTACAGGCGAACACTGAAGCTTTCTTT.